The 3 T cell receptor beta chains listed next were all sequenced from one sample in a study of cytomegalovirus exposure and HLA in healthy donors (dated by TCRdb to about 2017). Library preparation was by the immunoSEQ multiplex PCR assay. TCRdb re-hosts the immuneACCESS table, in-frame sequences only. Its copies lack some clones; in the studies checked, an unresolved V gene accounts for under half of them, and the cause for the rest is not known. The sample table holds more than 110,000 clones, of which 85% to 90% were seen once. The biggest ten clones account for less than 3% of the sample. Sequencing used PBMCs. These receptors all stem from a man between 18 and 35 years old in good health and CMV-seronegative.

The rearrangement links TRBV6-1 to TRBJ1-1, with D perhaps matching TRBD1 (5 bases). The length of the CDR3 is 14 residues. CDR1 and CDR2 (germline): MNHNS, SASEGT. V lost 2 bases and J lost 2, with 9 bases in between. The CDR3 DNA sequence: TGTGCCAGCAGTGAATGGGGCAGTAACACTGAAGCTTTCTTT. Encoded protein: CASSEWGSNTEAFF.

This clone appeared a single time. V is TRBV28 and J is TRBJ2-1; 8 bases map to TRBD2. J gave up 3 bases and V 6 bases, and 4 bases lay outside the gene matches. From germline, CDR1 is MDHEN and CDR2 SYDVKM. The CDR3 is 14 amino acids. The CDR3 here is CASSPGTSYNEQFF. The CDR3 bases are TGTGCCAGCAGCCCGGGGACTAGCTACAATGAGCAGTTCTTC. Full variable domain (outside the CDR3, taken from reference TRBV28 and TRBJ2-1): DVKVTQSSRYLVKRTGEKVFLECVQDMDHENMFWYRQDPGLGLRLIYFSYDVKMKEKGDIPEGYSVSREKKERFSLILESASTNQTSMYLCASSPGTSYNEQFFGPGTRLTVL.

The rearrangement joins TRBV28 to TRBJ2-6; a possible D gene is TRBD1 (6 bases). Germline-derived CDR1 and CDR2 are MDHEN and SYDVKM. The CDR3 spans 16 residues. V lost 5 bases, J lost 0 bases, and 11 bases lay in between. The CDR3 is CASSVTGISGANVLTF. The CDR3 coding sequence is TGTGCCAGCAGTGTCACAGGGATCTCTGGGGCCAACGTCCTGACTTTC.